The rows below give T cell receptor beta chains drawn from one sample of a study of blood T cell repertoires in COVID-19. Sequencing was performed with immunoSEQ multiplex PCR; in TCRdb, only in-frame clones are kept and a portion is missing. The sample consists of 200,000 to 250,000 clones, just over 90% of them appearing once. The specimen sequenced was peripheral blood. Receptors were obtained from a man under 40 with acute or convalescent COVID-19. Each CDR3 is given with its conserved first and last residue. D genes are given only for firm matches. Clone size is stated in some rows and not others, as once, few, many or a class when expanded.

j_call,d_call,v_call,clone_size,cdr3_nt,cdr3_aa
TRBJ2-3,TRBD2,TRBV19,NA,TGTGCCAGTAACCGAGGACTAGCGGGAGGGCTTGATACGCAGTATTTT,CASNRGLAGGLDTQYF
TRBJ2-7,TRBD2,TRBV5-1,NA,TGCGCCAGCAGCTTATCCGGGGGGGCCTACGAGCAGTACTTC,CASSLSGGAYEQYF
TRBJ2-2,TRBD2,TRBV27,NA,TGTGCCAGTAGTGGGCGGGAGATCACCGGGGAGCTGTTTTTT,CASSGREITGELFF
TRBJ2-1,NA,TRBV7-2,NA,TGTGCCAGCAGCTTAGCTAGCGGCCACTACAATGAGCAGTTCTTC,CASSLASGHYNEQFF
TRBJ2-7,NA,TRBV4-1,NA,TGCGCCAGCAGCCAAGATCCCCCTGCCAGGTCCACCTACGAGCAGTACTTC,CASSQDPPARSTYEQYF
TRBJ2-3,NA,TRBV5-1,NA,TGCGCCAGCAGCTTGGGACTATCAGATACGCAGTATTTT,CASSLGLSDTQYF
TRBJ2-7,TRBD1,TRBV9,NA,TGTGCCAGCAGCCCACACCGACAGGGAGCCCACTACGAGCAGTACTTC,CASSPHRQGAHYEQYF
TRBJ1-2,NA,TRBV28,NA,TGTGCCAGCAGGTATAACTATGGCTACACCTTC,CASRYNYGYTF
TRBJ2-3,TRBD2,TRBV29-1,NA,TGCAGCGTTGAAGCGGGGGGGCTGAGCGCGCCAGATACGCAGTATTTT,CSVEAGGLSAPDTQYF
TRBJ2-5,TRBD1,TRBV27,NA,TGTGCCAGCAGCCATTATGGGACAGTCCAAGAGACCCAGTACTTC,CASSHYGTVQETQYF
TRBJ1-2,NA,TRBV5-1,NA,TGCGCCAGCAGTCCCGGACTGACTAACTATGGCTACACCTTC,CASSPGLTNYGYTF
TRBJ1-6,NA,TRBV5-1,NA,TGCGCCAGCAGCTTGGATACCCCGACAGGCACTTGGATAAATTCACCCCTCCACTTT,CASSLDTPTGTWINSPLHF
TRBJ2-3,NA,TRBV7-3,NA,TGTGCCAGCAGCTTAAGTGAGTCCCCAGATACGCAGTATTTT,CASSLSESPDTQYF
TRBJ1-2,TRBD1,TRBV29-1,NA,TGCAGCGCATTCCAGGGGGTCGACTATGGCTACACCTTC,CSAFQGVDYGYTF
TRBJ2-7,NA,TRBV3-1/TRBV3-2,NA,TGTGCCAGCAGCCAAGCGCACAGCTACGAGCAGTACTTC,CASSQAHSYEQYF
TRBJ2-7,TRBD2,TRBV4-1,NA,TGCGCCAGCAGCCCCCGACCCCGACTAGCGGGAGTAGACGAGCAGTACTTC,CASSPRPRLAGVDEQYF
TRBJ1-4,TRBD1,TRBV3-1/TRBV3-2,NA,TGTGCCAGCAGCTTCAGACAGGGGAGAACTAATGAAAAACTGTTTTTT,CASSFRQGRTNEKLFF
TRBJ2-7,NA,TRBV6-6,NA,TGTGCCAGCAGTTACTCCAACGAGCAGTACTTC,CASSYSNEQYF
TRBJ1-1,TRBD1,TRBV3-1/TRBV3-2,once,TGTGCCAGCAGACAAATGGACAGGGGCCGGGTGAACACTGAAGCTTTCTTT,CASRQMDRGRVNTEAFF
TRBJ2-3,TRBD2,TRBV20-1,NA,TGCAGTGCTAGTCCTAGCGGGAGAGATACGCAGTATTTT,CSASPSGRDTQYF
TRBJ2-2,TRBD2,TRBV11-2,NA,TGTGCCAGCAGCTACCTCCGCGGGAGAGGCGGGGAGCTGTTTTTT,CASSYLRGRGGELFF
TRBJ2-3,NA,TRBV18,NA,TGTGCCAGCTCACCGCCGGGCACAGATACGCAGTATTTT,CASSPPGTDTQYF
TRBJ2-2,NA,TRBV4-1,once,TGCGCCAGCAGCCAAGTGTTTTTACAGGGAGCCGGGGAGCTGTTTTTT,CASSQVFLQGAGELFF
TRBJ1-1,NA,TRBV14,once,TGTGCCAGCAGCCAATTCCGGACAGAGAACACTGAAGCTTTCTTT,CASSQFRTENTEAFF
TRBJ2-5,NA,TRBV21-1,NA,TGTGCCAGCAGCAAACCCCCCGGCGGGGGGCGCGGAGAGACCCAGTACTTC,CASSKPPGGGRGETQYF
TRBJ2-3,TRBD1,TRBV11-2,NA,TGTGCCAGCAGCTTAGTTCGAGGGACAGGGCGGACAGATACGCAGTATTTT,CASSLVRGTGRTDTQYF
TRBJ1-3,TRBD1,TRBV9,NA,TGTGCCAGCAGCGCCGGACAGGGGGTAAGGGGAAACACCATATATTTT,CASSAGQGVRGNTIYF
TRBJ2-7,TRBD1,TRBV11-2,NA,TGTGCCAGCAGTACATGGTTGGAGACAGGGAGCTACGAGCAGTACTTC,CASSTWLETGSYEQYF
TRBJ1-3,NA,TRBV28,once,TGTGCCAGCAGTTTTATCAGTAATCGTAACACCATATATTTT,CASSFISNRNTIYF
TRBJ1-2,TRBD1,TRBV3-1/TRBV3-2,NA,TGTGCCAGCAGCCAACGGGACAGGGGCTATGGCTACACCTTC,CASSQRDRGYGYTF
TRBJ1-1,NA,TRBV2,NA,TGTGCCAGCAGTGACGGGGATGGCACTGAAGCTTTCTTT,CASSDGDGTEAFF